One sample yielded the 13 T cell receptor beta chains listed below, sequenced in a study of regulatory T cells in long-lasting Graves disease. The sample's time point: newly diagnosed GD, antithyroid drugs for less than 3 months. PBMC-extracted RNA yielded the TCR library. Libraries of TCR beta came from iRepertoire HTBI primers plus Arm-PCR of CDR3 regions. TCRdb re-derived calls from the multiplex PCR reads in MiXCR, one entry per CDR3 protein. The table has around 480,000 distinct CDR3 sequences, about 16% seen once. This same sample was also taken into another study, of T cells in Graves' hyperthyroidism and ophthalmopathy.

The sequences come from peripheral blood mononuclear cells (PBMCs), collected at new diagnosis, from a patient treated with antithyroid drugs. These receptor sequences come from a man aged 40-49 years with Graves disease.

The J gene is TRBJ1-2, the V gene TRBV12-3 or TRBV12-4; a weak D match, TRBD1 (5 bases). The V end was cut by 5 bases, the J end by 4 bases, with 11 bases between. This CDR3 is built from 13 residues. CDR3 in DNA: TGTGCCAGCAGTCCGGGACCGCCCTATGGCTACACCTTC. Its translation: CASSPGPPYGYTF.

This clonotype was counted at least ten times. V usage is TRBV7-9 and J usage is TRBJ2-6, with D perhaps TRBD1 (8 bases). Trimming cost V 5 bases and J 4 bases, with 27 bases left between them. CDR1 SEHNR and CDR2 FQNEAQ come from the germline V gene (reference sequence). This CDR3 has 20 residues. The CDR3 loop is CASSPRGTTIRGHGANVLTF. The DNA of the CDR3 is TGTGCCAGCAGCCCGCGCGGGACTACGATCAGGGGGCACGGGGCCAACGTCCTGACTTTC.

This clonotype was recorded at least ten times. This chain connects TRBV3-1 to TRBJ2-2; D is undetermined. Trimming shortened V by 1 base and J by 6 bases, and 0 bases separated the two germline ends. The germline V gene encodes CDR1 LGHDT and CDR2 YNNKEL (reference sequence). This CDR3 is built from 11 residues. This CDR3 is CASSQAGELFF. The DNA of the CDR3 is TGTGCCAGCAGCCAAGCCGGGGAGCTGTTTTTT.

At least ten counts were recorded for this clonotype. The chain recombines TRBV30 with TRBJ1-3; 10 nucleotides match TRBD1. V lost 6 bases and J lost 4; bases outside the gene matches: 9. Germline values: CDR1 GTSNPN, CDR2 SVGIG (reference sequence). The CDR3 is 15 amino acids. CDR3 loop: CACWGTGVPGNTIYF. CDR3 DNA: TGTGCCTGCTGGGGGACAGGGGTCCCCGGAAACACCATATATTTT.

This clonotype occurred a few times. Here the CDR3 reads CATSGADFTDTQYF. The CDR3 nucleotides are TGTGCCACCAGTGGGGCGGATTTCACAGATACGCAGTATTTT. The chain joins TRBV24-1 to TRBJ2-3; D not certain. The CDR3 length is 14 residues. Deletions cut 5 bases from V and 2 bases from J, with 10 bases between. CDR1 and CDR2 (germline): KGHDR, SFDVKD.

This clonotype was seen ten or more times. V and J are TRBV18 and TRBJ2-7; perhaps TRBD2 as D (5 bases). The CDR3 length is 14 residues. CDR1 and CDR2 from the germline V gene are KGHSH and LQKENI. V was clipped by 2 bases and J by 4 bases, with 12 bases between them. The CDR3 DNA reads as TGTGCCAGCTCACCAGCGGGCAGCCTTTACGAGCAGTACTTC. Amino acid sequence: CASSPAGSLYEQYF. Full variable domain (remainder filled in from reference TRBV18 and TRBJ2-7): NAGVMQNPRHLVRRRGQEARLRCSPMKGHSHVYWYRQLPEEGLKFMVYLQKENIIDESGMPKERFSAEFPKEGPSILRIQQVVRGDSAAYFCASSPAGSLYEQYFGPGTRLTVT.

The chain employs TRBV12-3 or TRBV12-4 and TRBJ2-6; D unresolved. V was pared by 10 bases and J by 2 bases, with 12 bases between. CDR3 length equals 14 residues. In nucleotides, the CDR3 is TGTGCCACCTTCGGACCGCCTGGGGCCAACGTCCTGACTTTC. It codes for CATFGPPGANVLTF.

This clonotype was seen more than once but under ten times. The chain recombines TRBV20-1 with TRBJ1-5; 8 bases match TRBD1. This CDR3 is 17 amino acids long. Unmatched junction bases numbered 12, after V lost 5 bases and J lost 0 bases. Looked up from germline, CDR1 is DFQATT and CDR2 is SNEGSKA (reference sequence). The CDR3 DNA reads TGCAGTGCTGCCAAGGTTGGGACAGGTTATAGCAATCAGCCCCAGCATTTT. This translates into CSAAKVGTGYSNQPQHF.

This chain joins TRBV19 and TRBJ2-7, with D unresolved. V lost 6 bases to trimming and J lost 0 bases, with 12 bases between them. The CDR3 covers 14 residues. CDR1 and CDR2 (germline): LNHDA, SQIVND (reference sequence). CDR3 sequence: CASRSAAGSYEQYF. The CDR3 region has the DNA TGTGCCAGTAGATCAGCCGCTGGCTCCTACGAGCAGTACTTC.

This clonotype was recorded at least ten times. The chain recombines TRBV7-3 with TRBJ2-1; 11 bases fit TRBD2. CDR1 is SGHTA, CDR2 FQGTGA, per germline. This CDR3 is 14 amino acids long. The ends lost 5 bases at V and 9 bases at J; junction bases unmatched: 6. The CDR3, as DNA: TGTGCCAGCAGCACACTAGCGGGAGAGGTTGAGCAGTTCTTC. Translation: CASSTLAGEVEQFF.

In its sample, this clonotype was seen many times. This may be a read error: a much more frequent sequence differs by one nucleotide. The rearrangement links TRBV11-2 to TRBJ2-3; D gene ambiguous. This CDR3 region has 14 residues. The germline V gene has CDR1 SGHAT and CDR2 FQNNGV. CDR3 coding DNA: TGTGCCGGCAGCTTAGGTGTGAGGACAGATACGCAGTATTTT. It yields the protein CAGSLGVRTDTQYF.

This clonotype came up many times. This sequence joins TRBV28 and TRBJ2-1; 7 nucleotides align to TRBD2. The junction had 6 bases not matched to a gene; V was cut back by 2 bases and J by 8 bases. This CDR3 spans 14 amino acids. CDR1 and CDR2 from the germline V gene are MDHEN and SYDVKM. CDR3 residues: CASSLARERDEQFF. The CDR3 DNA is TGTGCCAGCAGTTTAGCGCGGGAGAGAGATGAGCAGTTCTTC.

The chain is built from TRBV7-9 and TRBJ1-4; D unclear. CDR3 size: 16 residues. Germline loops: CDR1 SEHNR, CDR2 FQNEAQ (reference sequence). Trimming took 2 bases from V and 6 from J, leaving 16 bases between them. Written as DNA, the CDR3 is TGTGCCAGCAGCTTACCCGCGGCGGGGTTTGATGAAAAACTGTTTTTT. It encodes CASSLPAAGFDEKLFF.